This TCR beta chain was retrieved from a study of blood T cell repertoires in COVID-19. The overall study: COVID-19 samples, acute and convalescent, were from the United States, Italy and Spain. T cells, B-cell-depleted T cells, or PBMCs provided the cDNA or gDNA that served as material.

Between the trimmed V and J ends, which lost 4 bases and 2 bases, there was a span of 12 bases. Germline V CDR1 and CDR2: SQVTM, ANQGSEA. This CDR3 has 13 amino acids. Study processing details: Cell counts per sample came from amplifying reference gene primers. The protocol was immunoSEQ multiplex PCR, while the TCRdb copy is restricted to in-frame clones and leaves out a portion. V and J calls and clone size are those listed in that table; D and trimming were worked out from the DNA. The sample has approximately 180,000 clones; 75% to 90% are singletons. This clone was seen a handful of times. Source material: peripheral blood. This TCR was sampled from a man in his sixties with acute or convalescent COVID-19. The V call is TRBV29-1, the J call TRBJ2-7; the D gene is possibly TRBD2 (6 bases). The CDR3 loop reads CSVGGMDPYEQYF. CDR3 nucleotide sequence: TGCAGCGTTGGCGGGATGGACCCCTACGAGCAGTACTTC.